A single sample is the source of the 21 T cell receptor beta chains below, sequenced in a study of T cell responses to AZD1222 COVID-19 vaccine. Method: immunoSEQ multiplex PCR; TCRdb's copy keeps in-frame clones and lacks some. The data contain around 130,000 clones, approximately 83% of them singletons. This specimen consisted of peripheral blood, obtained on day 0 of AZD1222 vaccination. The receptors derive from an adult in good health.

The chain employs TRBV27 and TRBJ2-5; unclear D gene. The V end lost 8 bases, the J end lost 4 bases, and 11 bases lay between the germline ends. The CDR3 has 12 residues. The germline CDR1 and CDR2 sequences are MNHEY and SMNVEV (reference sequence). The CDR3 here is CASGPWTETQYF. CDR3 nucleotides: TGTGCCAGCGGTCCCTGGACAGAGACCCAGTACTTC.

This sequence joins TRBV5-1 and TRBJ1-4, with a weak D call TRBD1 (6 bases). Germline V CDR1 and CDR2: SGHRS, YFSETQ. CDR3 length: 14 residues. Trimming cost V 2 bases and J 7 bases, with 12 bases left between them. The CDR3 loop reads CASSLRTDREKLFF. The CDR3 DNA follows: TGCGCCAGCAGCTTACGGACAGACCGTGAAAAACTGTTTTTT.

The sample holds a few counts of this clone. This chain links TRBV15 with TRBJ2-4; D is unclear. Germline V gene data show CDR1 as LNHNV and CDR2 as YYDKDF (reference sequence). V gave up 0 bases and J gave up 7 bases, with 13 bases separating them. CDR3 length: 15 residues. Here the CDR3 DNA reads TGTGCCACCAGCAGAGAGGCCTTCGGGCAGAACATTCAGTACTTC. Translation: CATSREAFGQNIQYF.

The DNA of the CDR3 is TGTGCCAGCAGTGAATTGGGCCCGGGAGATACGCAGTATTTT. It translates to CASSELGPGDTQYF. The rearrangement uses TRBV6-1 and TRBJ2-3; D is undetermined. CDR1 is MNHNS, CDR2 SASEGT, per germline. The CDR3 has 14 residues. V lost 2 bases and J 5 bases, leaving 11 bases between the germline ends.

The chain is built from TRBV14 and TRBJ2-5; no firm D call. The CDR3 extends over 13 amino acids. V was cut by 2 bases and J by 4 bases, with 8 bases left in between. Germline CDR1 is SGHDN and CDR2 is FVKESK. The CDR3 DNA reads TGTGCCAGCAGCCAAACACCCCGAGAGACCCAGTACTTC. Protein: CASSQTPRETQYF.

The chain links TRBV6-5 to TRBJ2-1; 8 bases are a match to TRBD1. There are 13 residues in the CDR3. V shed 5 bases, J shed 7 bases, and the junction held 4 bases outside the gene matches. From germline, CDR1 is MNHEY and CDR2 SVGAGI. The CDR3: CASSRQGKNEQFF. In DNA form, the CDR3 reads TGTGCCAGCAGTCGACAGGGGAAAAATGAGCAGTTCTTC.

The V and J genes are TRBV11-3 and TRBJ2-3; D gene unclear. From germline, CDR1 is SGHNT and CDR2 YENEEA. CDR3 length: 15 amino acids. Between the trimmed V and J ends, which lost 5 bases and 3 bases, there was a span of 15 bases. The CDR3 bases are TGTGCCAGCAGCCCCATATTCGAGGATACAGATACGCAGTATTTT. Protein product: CASSPIFEDTDTQYF.

Written as DNA, the CDR3 is TGTGCCAGCAGCCCCCGCCTGGGGGGGTCACCCCTCCACTTT. It yields the protein CASSPRLGGSPLHF. V and J are TRBV3-1 (or the pseudogene TRBV3-2) and TRBJ1-6; D possibly corresponds to TRBD1 (5 bases). CDR3 size: 14 residues. Trimming pared 4 bases from V and 10 bases from J, leaving 14 bases between. Germline V CDR1 and CDR2: LGHDT, YNNKEL (reference sequence).

The CDR3 DNA follows: TGTGCCAGCAGCTTGTATATGGTACGGGACAAGAATGAAAAACTGTTTTTT. Its translation: CASSLYMVRDKNEKLFF. The rearrangement joins TRBV5-8 to TRBJ1-4; D might be TRBD1 (6 bases). Germline lookup yields CDR1 SGHTS and CDR2 YDEGEE. Trimming took 1 base from V and 5 from J, leaving 18 bases between them. The CDR3 runs to 17 residues. The full variable domain, completed using reference TRBV5-8 and TRBJ1-4, is EAGVTQSPTHLIKTRGQQATLRCSPISGHTSVYWYQQALGLGLQFLLWYDEGEERNRGNFPPRFSGRQFPNYSSELNVNALELEDSALYLCASSLYMVRDKNEKLFFGSGTQLSVL.

The rearrangement links TRBV4-2 to TRBJ1-2, with a weak D call TRBD1 (6 bases). The CDR3 has 15 amino acids. Germline V gene data show CDR1 as LGHNA and CDR2 as YNFKEQ. Trimming shortened V by 0 bases and J by 8 bases, and 16 bases separated the two germline ends. The CDR3: CASSQEIWAGVGYTF. DNA of the CDR3: TGTGCCAGCAGCCAAGAAATTTGGGCAGGGGTGGGCTACACCTTC.

The V call is TRBV6-5, the J call TRBJ2-7; D gene uncertain. This CDR3 comprises 12 residues. Germline CDR1 and CDR2: MNHEY and SVGAGI. V was pared by 7 bases and J by 7 bases, with 14 bases between. The DNA for the CDR3 is TGTGCCAGCACGCAGCTCATTGTGGAGCAGTACTTC. Residues: CASTQLIVEQYF.

The chain carries TRBV6-5 and TRBJ2-3; D call uncertain. V lost 3 bases and J 4 bases, leaving 8 bases between the germline ends. CDR1 and CDR2 (germline): MNHEY, SVGAGI. CDR3 length: 13 residues. DNA of the CDR3: TGTGCCAGCAGTTATGCGACTCCAGATACGCAGTATTTT. Protein product: CASSYATPDTQYF.

This clone has just one count. The CDR3 reads CAPKAYSYNEQFF. DNA of the CDR3: TGTGCCCCTAAGGCCTACTCCTACAATGAGCAGTTCTTC. V gene TRBV6-5 combines with J gene TRBJ2-1; D call uncertain. The CDR3 extends over 13 amino acids. The V gene's germline CDR1 is MNHEY and CDR2 SVGAGI. V lost 11 bases to trimming and J lost 0 bases, with 11 bases between them.

The CDR3 DNA reads TGTGCCAGCAGCTTGTCCGGGACACAATCCTACGAGCAGTACTTC. It codes for CASSLSGTQSYEQYF. The V and J genes are TRBV9 and TRBJ2-7; possible D gene TRBD1, 6 bases. The ends were cut back, 4 bases at V and 1 base at J, with 15 bases in the middle. CDR1 and CDR2 from the germline V gene are SGDLS and YYNGEE. The CDR3 totals 15 residues.

This clone has a single count. This chain uses TRBV7-2 with TRBJ2-6; perhaps D is TRBD1 or TRBD2 (5 bases each). The CDR3 extends over 14 amino acids. Germline-derived CDR1 and CDR2 are SGHTA and FQGNSA. V dropped 5 bases and J dropped 2 bases, with 7 bases sitting between them. The CDR3 DNA is TGTGCCAGCAGCCGGGACCCTGGGGCCAACGTCCTGACTTTC. Translated, it gives CASSRDPGANVLTF.

V is TRBV12-3 or TRBV12-4 and J is TRBJ1-2; D not resolved. The V gene lost 5 bases and the J gene lost 2 bases, with 9 bases spanning the gap. The CDR3 has 13 residues. CDR3 nucleotide sequence: TGTGCCAGCAGTGTCCAAACAAACTATGGCTACACCTTC. Its protein product is CASSVQTNYGYTF.

V usage is TRBV29-1 and J usage is TRBJ2-5, with 7 bases fitting TRBD2. The CDR3 contains 17 residues. After removal of 3 bases from V and 4 bases from J, the junction contained 17 bases not matched to a gene. The V gene's germline CDR1 is SQVTM and CDR2 ANQGSEA. The CDR3 region has the DNA TGCAGCGTTGAGGGGTTCGGGGGGATTAAAGTAGGAGAGACCCAGTACTTC. Translation: CSVEGFGGIKVGETQYF.

The chain uses TRBV3-1 (or the pseudogene TRBV3-2) and TRBJ2-1; D unresolved. CDR1 is LGHDT, CDR2 YNNKEL, per germline (reference sequence). This CDR3 has 15 amino acids. The V and J ends lost 2 bases and 4 bases respectively, with 12 bases between them. CDR3 region: CASSQLLTNYNEQFF. In DNA, the CDR3 is TGTGCCAGCAGCCAATTACTAACGAATTACAATGAGCAGTTCTTC.

V gene TRBV12-3 or TRBV12-4 combines with J gene TRBJ2-3; D uncertain. The CDR3 is made up of 11 amino acids. With 6 bases removed from V and 5 bases from J, the gap between germline ends came to 6 bases. This CDR3 reads CASSLRDTQYF. DNA of the CDR3: TGTGCCAGCAGCCTTCGAGATACGCAGTATTTT.

V usage is TRBV7-9 and J usage is TRBJ1-1; D is ambiguous. Germline-derived CDR1 and CDR2 are SEHNR and FQNEAQ (reference sequence). V was shortened by 5 bases and J by 0 bases, with 16 bases between the two germline ends. CDR3 length: 16 amino acids. Here the CDR3 DNA reads TGTGCCAGCAGCCCCAAACCTGGGCCCTTGAACACTGAAGCTTTCTTT. It codes for CASSPKPGPLNTEAFF.

This clone came up a few times. The gene calls are TRBV7-3 and TRBJ2-3, with 9 nucleotides matching TRBD2. CDR3 length equals 21 residues. J was trimmed by 2 bases and V by 0 bases; bases with no gene match: 18. The germline V gene has CDR1 SGHTA and CDR2 FQGTGA. The CDR3 DNA reads as TGTGCCAGCAGCTTAACGGGACCGGACCCCTTTTCTAGCGGGAACACAGATACGCAGTATTTT. Protein sequence: CASSLTGPDPFSSGNTDTQYF.